Listed here are 11 T cell receptor beta chains from one sample, sequenced in a study of T cells in Graves' hyperthyroidism and ophthalmopathy. Regions amplified from RNA transcripts were the TCR beta CDR3 regions. Researchers ran a first-round RT-PCR on the TCR CDR3 using the HTBI primer set. TCRdb reanalysed the multiplex PCR reads using MiXCR and keeps one entry per CDR3 protein. This sample has 400,000 to 550,000 distinct CDR3 sequences, with around a quarter found just once. Material for sequencing was blood. These receptor sequences come from a woman aged 25 to 45 with Graves' ophthalmopathy.

This clonotype occurred many times. The chain recombines TRBV6-1 with TRBJ1-5; perhaps TRBD1 as D (5 bases). The CDR3 runs to 14 residues. Trimming pared 9 bases from V and 0 bases from J, leaving 12 bases between. Looked up from germline, CDR1 is MNHNS and CDR2 is SASEGT. CDR3 bases: TGTGCCAGTGCTGCGGGGGATAGCAATCAGCCCCAGCATTTT. This codes for CASAAGDSNQPQHF.

This clonotype has only a few counts. V is TRBV4-1 and J is TRBJ2-6; D call uncertain. With 3 bases removed from V and 5 bases from J, the gap between germline ends came to 14 bases. The CDR3 runs 16 residues. In germline, CDR1 is MGHRA, CDR2 YSYEKL. CDR3 loop: CASSHLRAGRANVLTF. In DNA form, the CDR3 reads TGCGCCAGCAGCCACCTACGGGCAGGTAGGGCCAACGTCCTGACTTTC.

This clonotype was seen many times. The chain couples TRBV6-1 to TRBJ1-3; tentative D call: TRBD1 (5 bases). Germline assignment: CDR1 MNHNS and CDR2 SASEGT. Deletions cut 2 bases from V and 7 bases from J, with 12 bases between. This CDR3 has 14 amino acids. CDR3 nucleotides: TGTGCCAGCAGTGAATCGGGGACTCGGAACACCATATATTTT. Its translation: CASSESGTRNTIYF.

This clonotype was detected ten times or more. The V and J genes are TRBV28 and TRBJ2-7; 7 bases line up with TRBD1. V shed 6 bases, J shed 2 bases, and the junction held 7 bases outside the gene matches. The CDR3 totals 14 residues. Germline V gene data show CDR1 as MDHEN and CDR2 as SYDVKM. CDR3 region: CASSSTGATYEQYF. CDR3 coding DNA: TGTGCCAGCAGCTCTACAGGGGCCACCTACGAGCAGTACTTC.

This clonotype was observed at least ten times. The chain has TRBV20-1 and TRBJ2-7; tentative D call: TRBD1 (6 bases). V shed 0 bases and J shed 2 bases, with 11 bases lying between them. CDR1 DFQATT and CDR2 SNEGSKA come from the germline V gene (reference sequence). The CDR3 spans 14 residues. Written as DNA, the CDR3 is TGCAGTGCTAGAGATGAGAACAGGGCCTACGAGCAGTACTTC. It encodes CSARDENRAYEQYF.

The chain is built from TRBV20-1 and TRBJ2-7; tentatively, D is TRBD1 or TRBD2 (6 bases each). Germline V gene sequence: CDR1 DFQATT, CDR2 SNEGSKA (reference sequence). V was cut by 3 bases and J by 7 bases, with 16 bases left in between. This CDR3 has 13 amino acids. CDR3 loop: CSASTGGLGEQYF. The DNA for the CDR3 is TGCAGTGCTAGTACCGGGGGCCTTGGGGAGCAGTACTTC.

This clonotype was counted many times. One end of the junction varies from germline; a read error may be responsible. The genes are TRBV6-2 or TRBV6-3 and TRBJ2-4; D gene uncertain. CDR1 and CDR2 (germline): MNHEY, SVGEGT. The CDR3 extends over 16 amino acids. The DNA of the CDR3 is TGTGCCAGCAGCGATATCTCCTCAATAGCCAAAAACATTAAGTACTTC. This sequence encodes CASSDISSIAKNIKYF.

Ten or more counts support this clonotype. This chain links TRBV6-1 with TRBJ1-1; TRBD1 aligns across 8 bases. J gave up 6 bases and V 6 bases, and 9 bases lay outside the gene matches. Germline V CDR1 and CDR2: MNHNS, SASEGT. The CDR3 sequence is 14 residues long. CDR3 coding DNA: TGTGCCAGCAGGTTGACAGGGGCGCGGGCTGAAGCTTTCTTT. This gives the protein CASRLTGARAEAFF.

This clonotype showed up just once. A read error may be the cause here, since a much bigger clone is one base away. This sequence joins TRBV20-1 and TRBJ2-7; 7 bases fit TRBD1. CDR3 size: 15 residues. From germline, CDR1 is DFQATT and CDR2 SNEGSKA (reference sequence). The CDR3 nucleotides read TGCAGTGCTAGCTCTCACCGACAGGGCCCCTACGAGGAGTACTTC. It translates to CSASSHRQGPYEEYF.

For the CDR3, the DNA is TGCAGCGTTGAAGGACAGGGAGAGACCCAGTACTTC. As protein: CSVEGQGETQYF. This chain uses TRBV29-1 with TRBJ2-5; 7 nucleotides line up with TRBD1. The germline V gene has CDR1 SQVTM and CDR2 ANQGSEA. The CDR3 loop spans 12 amino acids. V shed 1 base and J 4 bases; nucleotides not matched to a gene: 0.

This clonotype appeared a few times. V gene TRBV6-1 combines with J gene TRBJ1-1; the D is unclear. The CDR3 is 13 amino acids. Germline CDR1 reads MNHNS; CDR2 reads SASEGT. V was clipped by 5 bases and J by 4 bases, with 11 bases between them. The CDR3 sequence is CASSLYFSTEAFF. CDR3 nucleotide sequence: TGTGCCAGCAGTCTGTACTTTTCCACTGAAGCTTTCTTT.